This T cell receptor (beta chain) was found in a study of shared clonotypes between healthy human individuals. Whole-study context: For every donor, three CD4 naive, three CD4 memory, two CD8 naive and one CD8 memory plates were used.

Study results and limitations: Incomplete sequencing of sorted subsets was indicated by rarefaction despite large depth.

Turning to this clone: The target antigen is unknown.

The germline V gene encodes CDR1 PRHDT and CDR2 FYEKMQ (reference sequence). The CDR3 runs to 14 residues. The V end was cut by 5 bases, the J end by 9 bases, with 17 bases between. In CD8 memory, CD45RO+ cells were put together with CCR7-negative CD45RA+ TemRA cells. Libraries were prepared by immunoSEQ multiplex PCR; TCRdb keeps only in-frame clonotypes and omits some of them. This repertoire shows over 95,000 clones, 55% to 80% found once; its top ten account for around 24%. Material for sequencing was memory CD8+ T cells sorted from blood. Subset meaning: CD45RO+ cells pooled with CCR7-negative TemRA cells. The chain joins TRBV13 to TRBJ2-1, with D perhaps matching TRBD2 (6 bases). The receptor's source is a woman aged 25-40 years in good health. The CDR3, as DNA: TGTGCCAGCAGCCCCCCTTTTTGGGGAGGTGAGCAGTTCTTC. This gives the protein CASSPPFWGGEQFF.